This T cell receptor beta chain was sequenced in a study of blood T cell repertoires in COVID-19. On the study more broadly: Sites in the United States, Italy and Spain provided acute and convalescent COVID-19 samples. From T cells, B-cell-depleted T cells, or PBMCs came the material, which was cDNA or gDNA.

Authors' analysis steps: Amplification of reference gene primers was used by the study to estimate nucleated cell counts. Sequencing was performed with immunoSEQ multiplex PCR; in TCRdb, only in-frame clones are kept and a portion is missing. D and trimming were read from the DNA, whereas the V and J calls and clone size are those reported in that table. This sample has over 250,000 clones, with 80% to 90% found just once. It was during active infection that Seattle patients were enrolled and then longitudinally followed. J lost 11 bases, V lost 2 bases, and 3 bases had no gene match. The V gene's germline CDR1 is MNHEY and CDR2 SMNVEV (reference sequence). The CDR3 length is 13 residues.

The TCR originated in a woman between 65 and 79 years old with COVID-19, enrolled during active disease. The rearrangement joins TRBV27 to TRBJ1-5; TRBD1 matches 10 bases. Sequencing was done on a sample of peripheral blood. This CDR3 reads CASSLTGQGAQHF. CDR3 DNA sequence: TGTGCCAGCAGTTTAACTGGACAGGGGGCCCAGCATTTT.